Below, one T cell receptor beta chain is given with its context. Its antigen remains undetermined. Base quality data are lacking; no much larger clone is found one base away. Separate from the approximately 670-subject first cohort, the validation cohort of roughly 130 subjects was the group to which the donors belonged. The sample comes from a study of cytomegalovirus exposure and HLA in healthy donors (dated 2017 in TCRdb). For context, the study as a whole: According to a later analysis, one platform produced both the roughly 110 validation repertoires and the approximately 600 repertoires of the first cohort. The study aimed to test whether signatures of past pathogen exposure could be identified by cataloging public T cell receptors. In addition to the first cohort of roughly 670 subjects, a separate validation cohort of 130 or so different subjects was used. To predict cytomegalovirus infection status, the study combined high-throughput TCR immunosequencing, statistical association of individual TCRs with disease status, and machine learning.

Based on the germline V gene, the CDR1 and CDR2 sequences are MNHNS and SASEGT. From cysteine to phenylalanine, the CDR3 is 15 amino acids long. The CDR3 DNA has 45 bases and is translated from base 1. Trimming accounts for 10 bases at V and 1 base at J, while the number of junction bases matched to no gene is 10. The paper as a whole reports these results and caveats: A few of the identified cytomegalovirus-associated TCR beta chains were confirmed in vitro to be specific for cytomegalovirus antigens. Most TCR sequences were seen in very few donors, while some public TCRs were found in many individuals. A total of about 150 TCR beta chains were listed by the study as associated with cytomegalovirus. All 120 or so repertoires were used to score co-occurrence in the validation cohort in a later analysis, because that analysis had no HLA typing for the cohort. Of the cluster scores, 90% to 95% were above 0 in a later analysis, which found that TCRs clustered in the first cohort also tended to co-occur in the 90 to 150 validation repertoires. According to the authors, the approach could potentially be generalized to other disease states and immunological phenotypes. The classifier was reported to diagnose cytomegalovirus status with high specificity and sensitivity in both the original and validation cohorts.

Library preparation was by the immunoSEQ multiplex PCR assay. As for the authors' bioinformatics: A statistical classification framework was built to diagnose cytomegalovirus status from the catalog of TCR beta chain sequences. TCRdb took this table from immuneACCESS and kept in-frame rearrangements with V and J called. Such tables lack part of the clones; where checked against another copy, unresolved V genes explain under half of the gap, and the rest is unexplained. That table supplies the V and J calls and clone size; D and trimming were determined from the DNA. Within this sample are fewer than 65,000 clones, with roughly 87% of them counted one time only. The top ten constitute 15% of the sample.

Here the chain combines TRBV6-1 and TRBJ2-5; TRBD2 aligns with 9 central bases. The sequencing input was PBMCs. This TCR was recovered from a woman aged 18-29 years in good health and CMV-seronegative. The DNA reads as follows: TGTGCCACTACTATACTAGCGGGCCCCCAAGAGACCCAGTACTTC. Its amino acids are CATTILAGPQETQYF.